One T cell receptor beta chain is described in this entry. This clone has only a few counts. The target of this receptor is not known. No base-level quality is on record; no much larger clone is a single base apart. V is cut by 4 bases and J by 0 bases, and the space between the germline ends is 10 bases. Via the germline V gene, CDR1 is SGHRS and CDR2 YFSETQ. Taken from cysteine to phenylalanine, the CDR3 has 15 residues. CDR3 DNA only is kept here, 45 bases in frame from base 1. TCRbeta CDR3 regions were amplified from genomic DNA using the immunoSEQ Assay, a bias-controlled multiplex PCR. In the source study's methods: Nucleated cell counts per sample were estimated from amplification of reference gene primers within the assay. To quantify the absolute abundance of each unique TCRbeta CDR3 rearrangement, sequence reads were collapsed and filtered. Productive Simpson clonality was computed per sample as the square root of Simpson's diversity index over productive rearrangements. The table comes from immuneACCESS by way of TCRdb, which keeps in-frame sequences with V and J called. Part of the clones is missing from these tables; in studies checked, under half for an unresolved V gene and the rest for unknown reasons. V and J calls and clone size are given by that table; D and trimming were obtained from the DNA. Counted in this sample were 150,000 or so clones; roughly 76% of them appeared once. Together, the top ten hold roughly 8% of the sample.

The data are from a study of blood T cell repertoires in COVID-19 (dated by TCRdb to the early 2020s). Context from the whole study: Collaborator samples came from the United States, Italy and Spain and covered acute and convalescent phases of COVID-19. The prospective study material was composed of cDNA or gDNA derived from T cells, B-cell-depleted T cells, or PBMCs. The dataset comprised deeply sampled blood TCRbeta repertoires from subjects exposed to, actively infected with, or recovered from COVID-19. The repertoires were released in a freely available public database meant as a resource for research on the immune response to SARS-CoV-2. The samples were drawn from the first 160 participants of the ongoing ImmuneRACE study and from over a thousand subjects provided by 6 global collaborators. The sample metadata nearly always contained a de-identified subject ID, COVID-19 status, age in years and sex. Where available, HLA class I and class II types were obtained from metadata supplied by the sample provider rather than from assay-based typing.

Broader findings and caveats from the paper: The amount of clinical and demographic metadata varied by source and participant and was provided uncurated.

The collaborating institutions used their own protocols to collect whole blood in K2EDTA tubes. Collaborator samples were shipped for TCRbeta analysis as frozen whole blood, isolated PBMCs, or DNA extracted from either sample type. Material for sequencing was peripheral blood. Here the chain combines TRBV5-1 and TRBJ2-2, and the D gene may be TRBD1, 6 bases matching. The sequence derives from a human donor with acute or convalescent COVID-19. The donor label of this sample is uncertain. The nucleotide sequence is given as TGCGCCAGCAGCAGGAGACAGGCGAACACCGGGGAGCTGTTTTTT. The translation is CASSRRQANTGELFF.